This T cell receptor (beta chain) was identified during a study of blood T cell repertoires in COVID-19. The CDR3 loop spans 14 amino acids. Germline lookup yields CDR1 MGHRA and CDR2 YSYEKL. Losses at the gene ends were 5 bases for V and 2 bases for J; bases not matched to a gene: 4. TCRdb's copy holds only in-frame clones and misses some; the assay was immunoSEQ multiplex PCR. The sample has about 400,000 clones, around 90% seen once. The receptor was derived from a woman in her 40s with acute COVID-19. The sequenced sample was PBMCs or T cells enriched from blood (not recorded which). The chain combines TRBV4-1 with TRBJ2-3; 7 positions match TRBD1. CDR3 bases: TGCGCCAGCAGCAACAGGGGTCCCACAGATACGCAGTATTTT. Its translation is CASSNRGPTDTQYF.